This T cell receptor (beta chain) was documented in a study of blood T cell repertoires in COVID-19. Study in general: Samples taken during acute and convalescent COVID-19 were collected in the United States, Italy and Spain.

The CDR3 spans 17 residues. Germline V CDR1 and CDR2: MGHRA, YSYEKL. Deletions cut 4 bases from V and 4 bases from J, with 20 bases between. Sequenced by immunoSEQ multiplex PCR; TCRdb stores in-frame clones only, minus some. The sample carries about 180,000 clones, 86% recorded once. Specimen: PBMCs or T cells enriched from blood (not recorded which). The chain links TRBV4-1 to TRBJ2-1; possible D gene TRBD2, 7 bases. The sequence was collected from a woman aged 25 to 45 who had recovered from COVID-19. The DNA for the CDR3 is TGCGCCAGCAGCCTGGGTAGTGGGGGGGGCGGATACAATGAGCAGTTCTTC. Translated, it gives CASSLGSGGGGYNEQFF.